Following are 31 T cell receptor beta chains from one sample sequenced in a study of shared clonotypes between healthy human individuals. The repertoire was sequenced with immunoSEQ multiplex PCR; TCRdb's copy has only in-frame clones and lacks some. Of just over 2,000,000 clones listed, 85% to 95% are singletons. Sequenced material: naive CD4+ T cells sorted from blood. The sample's subset: CD45RA+ positively selected. Receptors originate from a man between 18 and 35 years old in good health.

V usage is TRBV7-9 and J usage is TRBJ1-5, with 10 bases identical to TRBD1. Germline CDR1 is SEHNR and CDR2 is FQNEAQ (reference sequence). The CDR3 has 15 residues. V lost 4 bases to trimming and J lost 4 bases; unmatched junction nucleotides: 4. The CDR3, as DNA: TGTGCCAGCAGCTGGGACAGGGGCGCAAATCAGCCCCAGCATTTT. This gives the protein CASSWDRGANQPQHF.

The chain couples TRBV10-2 to TRBJ2-7; D not certain. CDR1 is WSHSY and CDR2 is SAAADI in the germline V gene. The CDR3 totals 14 residues. Deletions cut 4 bases from V and 0 bases from J, with 10 bases between. The CDR3 here is CASSAQASSYEQYF. CDR3 nucleotides: TGCGCCAGCAGTGCCCAGGCATCCTCCTACGAGCAGTACTTC.

The chain couples TRBV6-1 to TRBJ2-7, with a possible D match to TRBD2 (6 bases). This CDR3 is built from 14 residues. Germline V lookup: CDR1 MNHNS, CDR2 SASEGT. Between the trimmed V and J ends, which lost 5 bases and 3 bases, there was a span of 14 bases. CDR3 DNA: TGTGCCAGCAGTCCCGGGACTGTAAGCTACGAGCAGTACTTC. It yields the protein CASSPGTVSYEQYF.

The chain joins TRBV25-1 to TRBJ2-1; 12 positions match TRBD1. V lost 3 bases to trimming and J lost 6 bases; unmatched junction nucleotides: 6. Germline loops: CDR1 MGHDK, CDR2 SYGVNS. The CDR3 sequence is 16 residues long. CDR3 sequence reads: CASSDRGQGAINEQFF. CDR3 coding DNA: TGTGCCAGCAGTGATCGGGGACAGGGGGCTATCAATGAGCAGTTCTTC.

The rearrangement joins TRBV28 to TRBJ2-4; D gene uncertain. V was clipped by 6 bases and J by 6 bases, with 9 bases between them. Germline CDR1 MDHEN, CDR2 SYDVKM. This CDR3 has 12 residues. The CDR3 sequence is CASSKIRNIQYF. The CDR3 nucleotides are TGTGCCAGCAGCAAGATTAGAAACATTCAGTACTTC.

The chain employs TRBV19 and TRBJ1-1; TRBD1 might be the D (5 bases). The V gene lost 6 bases and the J gene lost 1 base, with 15 bases spanning the gap. Germline values: CDR1 LNHDA, CDR2 SQIVND (reference sequence). The CDR3 contains 15 residues. The CDR3: CASSSLDNTNTEAFF. DNA of the CDR3: TGTGCCAGTAGCTCCTTGGACAATACGAACACTGAAGCTTTCTTT.

This chain uses TRBV18 with TRBJ2-5, with 14 bases that match TRBD2. CDR3 length: 22 amino acids. Germline V lookup: CDR1 KGHSH, CDR2 LQKENI. Trimming cost V 1 base and J 2 bases; bases outside gene matches: 18. CDR3 sequence reads: CASSPRVKGLAGETQRQETQYF. The CDR3 bases are TGTGCCAGCTCACCACGCGTAAAGGGACTAGCGGGGGAGACCCAAAGACAAGAGACCCAGTACTTC.

This rearrangement joins TRBV30 to TRBJ1-4; the match to TRBD1 covers 8 bases. This CDR3 spans 16 amino acids. Trimming removed 0 bases from V and 5 bases from J; junction bases left unmatched: 8. Germline V CDR1 and CDR2: GTSNPN, SVGIG (reference sequence). The CDR3 here is CAWSVQGGQGNEKLFF. The CDR3 DNA reads TGTGCCTGGAGTGTACAGGGGGGTCAAGGAAATGAAAAACTGTTTTTT.

Comments on this clone: Other DNA variants within this sample encode the same CDR3. V is TRBV7-9 and J is TRBJ2-7; perhaps TRBD1 as D (5 bases). Trimming took 5 bases from V and 4 from J, leaving 9 bases between them. The CDR3 has 12 residues. Looked up from germline, CDR1 is SEHNR and CDR2 is FQNEAQ (reference sequence). The chain's CDR3 is CASSLREYEQYF. The CDR3 coding sequence is TGTGCCAGCAGCCTCAGGGAATACGAGCAGTACTTC.

The CDR3 spells CASSKFAPKARQRSNEKLFF. In DNA form, the CDR3 reads TGTGCCAGCAGCAAGTTCGCCCCCAAGGCACGGCAGAGGTCTAATGAAAAACTGTTTTTT. The gene calls are TRBV21-1 and TRBJ1-4. TRBV21-1 is a pseudogene. This CDR3 comprises 20 residues.

J is TRBJ2-3 and V is TRBV5-4; 7 bases match TRBD1. J was trimmed by 5 bases and V by 1 base; bases with no gene match: 4. The CDR3 sequence is 14 residues long. Germline CDR1 is SGHNT and CDR2 is YYREEE (reference sequence). CDR3 region: CASSLTYRGDTQYF. DNA of the CDR3: TGTGCCAGCAGCTTGACCTACAGGGGAGATACGCAGTATTTT.

J is TRBJ1-3 and V is TRBV7-9, with D possibly being TRBD1 (6 bases). V was clipped by 5 bases and J by 4 bases, with 15 bases between them. The CDR3 covers 15 residues. From germline, CDR1 is SEHNR and CDR2 FQNEAQ (reference sequence). CDR3 region: CASSPDTGYGNTIYF. CDR3 bases: TGTGCCAGCAGCCCGGATACAGGGTACGGAAACACCATATATTTT.

The chain combines TRBV5-4 with TRBJ1-1, with a possible D match to TRBD1 (6 bases). The V end was cut by 7 bases, the J end by 1 base, with 8 bases between. Germline loops: CDR1 SGHNT, CDR2 YYREEE (reference sequence). The length of the CDR3 is 12 residues. This CDR3 is CASGGPNTEAFF. In nucleotides, the CDR3 is TGTGCCAGCGGGGGCCCGAACACTGAAGCTTTCTTT.

Concerning this clone itself: The same CDR3 arises from other DNA sequences in this sample as well. This chain links TRBV5-1 with TRBJ2-7; D not certain. From germline, CDR1 is SGHRS and CDR2 YFSETQ. V lost 3 bases, J lost 4 bases, and 8 bases lay in between. There are 12 residues in the CDR3. CDR3 loop: CASSSDGYEQYF. The CDR3 DNA reads as TGCGCCAGCAGCTCTGACGGGTACGAGCAGTACTTC.

V is TRBV27 and J is TRBJ1-2; 8 nucleotides match TRBD1. V gave up 3 bases and J gave up 7 bases; unmatched junction bases: 7. The CDR3 covers 14 residues. Germline-derived CDR1 and CDR2 are MNHEY and SMNVEV (reference sequence). The DNA for the CDR3 is TGTGCCAGCAGTTTGTCAGGGGGCGAAGGTGGCTACACCTTC. As protein: CASSLSGGEGGYTF.

This clone appeared once. The chain employs TRBV2 and TRBJ2-1, with D unresolved. The CDR3 extends over 13 amino acids. Trimming stripped 8 bases from V and 7 bases from J, with 15 bases between. Germline V gives CDR1 SNHLY, CDR2 FYNNEI. The DNA of the CDR3 is TGTGCCAGCCGACCGGCTACTAAGAATGAGCAGTTCTTC. Translating it yields CASRPATKNEQFF.

J is TRBJ2-7 and V is TRBV6-5, with 7 bases fitting TRBD1. This CDR3 is 15 amino acids long. The germline CDR1 and CDR2 sequences are MNHEY and SVGAGI. Unmatched junction bases numbered 8, after V lost 2 bases and J lost 4 bases. The CDR3 loop is CASSYRGQTSYEQYF. The CDR3 coding sequence is TGTGCCAGCAGTTACAGGGGACAGACTTCATACGAGCAGTACTTC.

The rearrangement joins TRBV7-9 to TRBJ1-4; weak D call: TRBD1 (5 bases). Per the germline V gene, CDR1 is SEHNR and CDR2 is FQNEAQ (reference sequence). The CDR3 length is 17 residues. V gave up 0 bases and J gave up 1 base, with 12 bases separating them. CDR3 residues: CASSLAGQGRTNEKLFF. Here the CDR3 DNA reads TGTGCCAGCAGCTTAGCGGGGCAGGGCAGAACTAATGAAAAACTGTTTTTT.

CDR3 sequence: CASSWDLRGNYGYTF. The CDR3 DNA sequence: TGTGCCAGCAGTTGGGACCTTCGAGGGAACTATGGCTACACCTTC. The chain couples TRBV6-5 to TRBJ1-2, with a possible D match to TRBD1 (5 bases). V dropped 4 bases and J dropped 2 bases, with 14 bases sitting between them. The CDR3 covers 15 residues. Germline V CDR1 and CDR2: MNHEY, SVGAGI.

This chain connects TRBV2 to TRBJ2-7; 8 bases match TRBD1. Germline lookup yields CDR1 SNHLY and CDR2 FYNNEI. Trimming took 6 bases from V and 6 from J; bases not matched to a gene: 7. This CDR3 has 13 residues. The CDR3 spells CASRLQGVGEQYF. CDR3 bases: TGTGCCAGCAGGCTACAGGGGGTTGGCGAGCAGTACTTC.

The J gene is TRBJ1-2, the V gene TRBV6-5; TRBD1 agrees at 7 bases. Per germline, CDR1 MNHEY and CDR2 SVGAGI. This CDR3 comprises 13 residues. Trimming took 5 bases from V and 4 from J; bases not matched to a gene: 4. The CDR3 coding sequence is TGTGCCAGCAGTCAACAGGGGATCTATGGCTACACCTTC. Translating it yields CASSQQGIYGYTF.

The V gene is TRBV10-2, the J gene TRBJ1-4; perhaps TRBD1 as D (5 bases). V lost 1 base, J lost 6 bases, and 12 bases lay in between. Germline CDR1 WSHSY, CDR2 SAAADI. This CDR3 comprises 15 residues. CDR3 sequence reads: CASSELGETDEKLFF. Here the CDR3 DNA reads TGCGCCAGCAGTGAGTTAGGGGAAACGGATGAAAAACTGTTTTTT.

The chain employs TRBV12-5 and TRBJ2-5, with 8 positions matching TRBD1. The germline CDR1 and CDR2 sequences are LGHNT and FRNRAP. CDR3 length: 17 amino acids. V trimming: 3 bases; J trimming: 5 bases; junction bases outside the gene matches: 14. In DNA, the CDR3 is TGTGCTAGTGGTTTCAACCCCGGACAGGGAGGAGGGGAGACCCAGTACTTC. It codes for CASGFNPGQGGGETQYF.

The J gene is TRBJ2-7, the V gene TRBV27; 7 bases agree with TRBD2. V lost 6 bases, J lost 7 bases, and 9 bases stayed unmatched. This CDR3 has 13 amino acids. Germline assignment: CDR1 MNHEY and CDR2 SMNVEV (reference sequence). For the CDR3, the DNA is TGTGCCAGCAGACCTGGGGGGGGAAGGGAGCAGTACTTC. Amino acid sequence: CASRPGGGREQYF.

On this clone itself: The same CDR3 can be traced to other DNA sequences in this sample. The V and J genes are TRBV6-5 and TRBJ1-1, with a possible D match to TRBD1 (5 bases). This CDR3 has 11 amino acids. The V and J ends lost 6 bases and 8 bases respectively, with 10 bases between them. CDR1 is MNHEY and CDR2 is SVGAGI in the germline V gene. The DNA for the CDR3 is TGTGCCAGCAGGCGACAGACCGAAGCTTTCTTT. Its translation is CASRRQTEAFF.

The chain recombines TRBV5-1 with TRBJ2-1; no definite D call. Between the trimmed V and J ends, which lost 0 bases and 6 bases, there was a span of 16 bases. Per the germline V gene, CDR1 is SGHRS and CDR2 is YFSETQ. The CDR3 runs to 16 residues. The CDR3 is CASSLEKGRLSNEQFF. The CDR3 nucleotides are TGCGCCAGCAGCTTGGAAAAGGGCAGGCTGAGCAATGAGCAGTTCTTC.

Comments on this clone: The identical CDR3 is also encoded by other nucleotide sequences in the sample. The rearrangement joins TRBV11-2 to TRBJ2-2; possibly TRBD2 for D (6 bases). The CDR3 sequence is 13 residues long. Trimming removed 9 bases at V and 3 bases at J, with 11 bases between. The germline CDR1 and CDR2 sequences are SGHAT and FQNNGV. The CDR3 loop is CASTPGDTGELFF. The DNA for the CDR3 is TGTGCCAGTACCCCGGGAGACACCGGGGAGCTGTTTTTT. Full variable domain (remainder filled in from reference TRBV11-2 and TRBJ2-2): EAGVAQSPRYKIIEKRQSVAFWCNPISGHATLYWYQQILGQGPKLLIQFQNNGVVDDSQLPKDRFSAERLKGVDSTLKIQPAKLEDSAVYLCASTPGDTGELFFGEGSRLTVL.

Regarding this clone: Other DNA sequences within the sample encode an identical CDR3. The rearrangement links TRBV6-5 to TRBJ2-2; D remains ambiguous. Trimming stripped 3 bases from V and 0 bases from J, with 11 bases between. The CDR3 consists of 16 residues. The V gene's germline CDR1 is MNHEY and CDR2 SVGAGI. The DNA for the CDR3 is TGTGCCAGCAGTTATAGTACCGGCGCGAACACCGGGGAGCTGTTTTTT. Amino acid sequence: CASSYSTGANTGELFF.

This rearrangement joins TRBV7-8 to TRBJ1-1; no firm D call. Trimming stripped 5 bases from V and 5 bases from J, with 12 bases between. The CDR3 has 13 amino acids. CDR1 and CDR2 from the germline V gene are SGHVS and FQNEAQ. The CDR3 loop reads CASSLIRGTEAFF. CDR3 in DNA: TGTGCCAGCAGCCTTATCCGGGGAACTGAAGCTTTCTTT.

This clone appeared a single time. The V and J genes are TRBV14 and TRBJ2-3; D ambiguous. The CDR3 loop spans 16 amino acids. The germline V gene encodes CDR1 SGHDN and CDR2 FVKESK. The V end lost 1 base, the J end lost 0 bases, and 11 bases lay between the germline ends. Here the CDR3 DNA reads TGTGCCAGCAGCCAAGTAAGGCCAGCTAGCACAGATACGCAGTATTTT. Residues: CASSQVRPASTDTQYF. The full variable domain, rest sourced from reference TRBV14 and TRBJ2-3, is EAGVTQFPSHSVIEKGQTVTLRCDPISGHDNLYWYRRVMGKEIKFLLHFVKESKQDESGMPNNRFLAERTGGTYSTLKVQPAELEDSGVYFCASSQVRPASTDTQYFGPGTRLTVL.

The rearrangement joins TRBV5-1 to TRBJ2-3; 16 nucleotides align to TRBD2. The CDR3 is 17 amino acids. The V gene end was trimmed by 3 bases and the J gene end by 4 bases; junction bases not matched to a gene: 5. The germline V gene encodes CDR1 SGHRS and CDR2 YFSETQ. CDR3 nucleotides: TGCGCCAGCAGCTCGGGGACTAGCGGGAGGGGAGCAGATACGCAGTATTTT. Translating gives CASSSGTSGRGADTQYF.